The following is a TCR beta chain sequence with its context. Its cognate antigen is unknown. These data come from a study of T cell responses to AZD1222 COVID-19 vaccine. Findings and caveats of the study: Two AZD1222 administrations were followed by greater Spike-specific TCR breadth and depth. There were mostly white British donors and more females than males, and clonal diversity was possibly underestimated.

Measured with immunoSEQ multiplex PCR; TCRdb has only the in-frame clones, and not every one. This table has some 190,000 clones, approximately 92% appearing once. The length of the CDR3 is 14 residues. The germline V gene has CDR1 LNHDA and CDR2 SQIVND (reference sequence). J lost 7 bases, V lost 3 bases, and 6 bases had no gene match. The genes are TRBV19 and TRBJ1-5; 7 bases are shared with TRBD1. This TCR came from an adult in good health. The sample here was peripheral blood, taken on day 0 of AZD1222 vaccination. Written as DNA, the CDR3 is TGTGCCAGTAGTATGACACAGGGGACACAGCCCCAGCATTTT. Translated, it gives CASSMTQGTQPQHF.